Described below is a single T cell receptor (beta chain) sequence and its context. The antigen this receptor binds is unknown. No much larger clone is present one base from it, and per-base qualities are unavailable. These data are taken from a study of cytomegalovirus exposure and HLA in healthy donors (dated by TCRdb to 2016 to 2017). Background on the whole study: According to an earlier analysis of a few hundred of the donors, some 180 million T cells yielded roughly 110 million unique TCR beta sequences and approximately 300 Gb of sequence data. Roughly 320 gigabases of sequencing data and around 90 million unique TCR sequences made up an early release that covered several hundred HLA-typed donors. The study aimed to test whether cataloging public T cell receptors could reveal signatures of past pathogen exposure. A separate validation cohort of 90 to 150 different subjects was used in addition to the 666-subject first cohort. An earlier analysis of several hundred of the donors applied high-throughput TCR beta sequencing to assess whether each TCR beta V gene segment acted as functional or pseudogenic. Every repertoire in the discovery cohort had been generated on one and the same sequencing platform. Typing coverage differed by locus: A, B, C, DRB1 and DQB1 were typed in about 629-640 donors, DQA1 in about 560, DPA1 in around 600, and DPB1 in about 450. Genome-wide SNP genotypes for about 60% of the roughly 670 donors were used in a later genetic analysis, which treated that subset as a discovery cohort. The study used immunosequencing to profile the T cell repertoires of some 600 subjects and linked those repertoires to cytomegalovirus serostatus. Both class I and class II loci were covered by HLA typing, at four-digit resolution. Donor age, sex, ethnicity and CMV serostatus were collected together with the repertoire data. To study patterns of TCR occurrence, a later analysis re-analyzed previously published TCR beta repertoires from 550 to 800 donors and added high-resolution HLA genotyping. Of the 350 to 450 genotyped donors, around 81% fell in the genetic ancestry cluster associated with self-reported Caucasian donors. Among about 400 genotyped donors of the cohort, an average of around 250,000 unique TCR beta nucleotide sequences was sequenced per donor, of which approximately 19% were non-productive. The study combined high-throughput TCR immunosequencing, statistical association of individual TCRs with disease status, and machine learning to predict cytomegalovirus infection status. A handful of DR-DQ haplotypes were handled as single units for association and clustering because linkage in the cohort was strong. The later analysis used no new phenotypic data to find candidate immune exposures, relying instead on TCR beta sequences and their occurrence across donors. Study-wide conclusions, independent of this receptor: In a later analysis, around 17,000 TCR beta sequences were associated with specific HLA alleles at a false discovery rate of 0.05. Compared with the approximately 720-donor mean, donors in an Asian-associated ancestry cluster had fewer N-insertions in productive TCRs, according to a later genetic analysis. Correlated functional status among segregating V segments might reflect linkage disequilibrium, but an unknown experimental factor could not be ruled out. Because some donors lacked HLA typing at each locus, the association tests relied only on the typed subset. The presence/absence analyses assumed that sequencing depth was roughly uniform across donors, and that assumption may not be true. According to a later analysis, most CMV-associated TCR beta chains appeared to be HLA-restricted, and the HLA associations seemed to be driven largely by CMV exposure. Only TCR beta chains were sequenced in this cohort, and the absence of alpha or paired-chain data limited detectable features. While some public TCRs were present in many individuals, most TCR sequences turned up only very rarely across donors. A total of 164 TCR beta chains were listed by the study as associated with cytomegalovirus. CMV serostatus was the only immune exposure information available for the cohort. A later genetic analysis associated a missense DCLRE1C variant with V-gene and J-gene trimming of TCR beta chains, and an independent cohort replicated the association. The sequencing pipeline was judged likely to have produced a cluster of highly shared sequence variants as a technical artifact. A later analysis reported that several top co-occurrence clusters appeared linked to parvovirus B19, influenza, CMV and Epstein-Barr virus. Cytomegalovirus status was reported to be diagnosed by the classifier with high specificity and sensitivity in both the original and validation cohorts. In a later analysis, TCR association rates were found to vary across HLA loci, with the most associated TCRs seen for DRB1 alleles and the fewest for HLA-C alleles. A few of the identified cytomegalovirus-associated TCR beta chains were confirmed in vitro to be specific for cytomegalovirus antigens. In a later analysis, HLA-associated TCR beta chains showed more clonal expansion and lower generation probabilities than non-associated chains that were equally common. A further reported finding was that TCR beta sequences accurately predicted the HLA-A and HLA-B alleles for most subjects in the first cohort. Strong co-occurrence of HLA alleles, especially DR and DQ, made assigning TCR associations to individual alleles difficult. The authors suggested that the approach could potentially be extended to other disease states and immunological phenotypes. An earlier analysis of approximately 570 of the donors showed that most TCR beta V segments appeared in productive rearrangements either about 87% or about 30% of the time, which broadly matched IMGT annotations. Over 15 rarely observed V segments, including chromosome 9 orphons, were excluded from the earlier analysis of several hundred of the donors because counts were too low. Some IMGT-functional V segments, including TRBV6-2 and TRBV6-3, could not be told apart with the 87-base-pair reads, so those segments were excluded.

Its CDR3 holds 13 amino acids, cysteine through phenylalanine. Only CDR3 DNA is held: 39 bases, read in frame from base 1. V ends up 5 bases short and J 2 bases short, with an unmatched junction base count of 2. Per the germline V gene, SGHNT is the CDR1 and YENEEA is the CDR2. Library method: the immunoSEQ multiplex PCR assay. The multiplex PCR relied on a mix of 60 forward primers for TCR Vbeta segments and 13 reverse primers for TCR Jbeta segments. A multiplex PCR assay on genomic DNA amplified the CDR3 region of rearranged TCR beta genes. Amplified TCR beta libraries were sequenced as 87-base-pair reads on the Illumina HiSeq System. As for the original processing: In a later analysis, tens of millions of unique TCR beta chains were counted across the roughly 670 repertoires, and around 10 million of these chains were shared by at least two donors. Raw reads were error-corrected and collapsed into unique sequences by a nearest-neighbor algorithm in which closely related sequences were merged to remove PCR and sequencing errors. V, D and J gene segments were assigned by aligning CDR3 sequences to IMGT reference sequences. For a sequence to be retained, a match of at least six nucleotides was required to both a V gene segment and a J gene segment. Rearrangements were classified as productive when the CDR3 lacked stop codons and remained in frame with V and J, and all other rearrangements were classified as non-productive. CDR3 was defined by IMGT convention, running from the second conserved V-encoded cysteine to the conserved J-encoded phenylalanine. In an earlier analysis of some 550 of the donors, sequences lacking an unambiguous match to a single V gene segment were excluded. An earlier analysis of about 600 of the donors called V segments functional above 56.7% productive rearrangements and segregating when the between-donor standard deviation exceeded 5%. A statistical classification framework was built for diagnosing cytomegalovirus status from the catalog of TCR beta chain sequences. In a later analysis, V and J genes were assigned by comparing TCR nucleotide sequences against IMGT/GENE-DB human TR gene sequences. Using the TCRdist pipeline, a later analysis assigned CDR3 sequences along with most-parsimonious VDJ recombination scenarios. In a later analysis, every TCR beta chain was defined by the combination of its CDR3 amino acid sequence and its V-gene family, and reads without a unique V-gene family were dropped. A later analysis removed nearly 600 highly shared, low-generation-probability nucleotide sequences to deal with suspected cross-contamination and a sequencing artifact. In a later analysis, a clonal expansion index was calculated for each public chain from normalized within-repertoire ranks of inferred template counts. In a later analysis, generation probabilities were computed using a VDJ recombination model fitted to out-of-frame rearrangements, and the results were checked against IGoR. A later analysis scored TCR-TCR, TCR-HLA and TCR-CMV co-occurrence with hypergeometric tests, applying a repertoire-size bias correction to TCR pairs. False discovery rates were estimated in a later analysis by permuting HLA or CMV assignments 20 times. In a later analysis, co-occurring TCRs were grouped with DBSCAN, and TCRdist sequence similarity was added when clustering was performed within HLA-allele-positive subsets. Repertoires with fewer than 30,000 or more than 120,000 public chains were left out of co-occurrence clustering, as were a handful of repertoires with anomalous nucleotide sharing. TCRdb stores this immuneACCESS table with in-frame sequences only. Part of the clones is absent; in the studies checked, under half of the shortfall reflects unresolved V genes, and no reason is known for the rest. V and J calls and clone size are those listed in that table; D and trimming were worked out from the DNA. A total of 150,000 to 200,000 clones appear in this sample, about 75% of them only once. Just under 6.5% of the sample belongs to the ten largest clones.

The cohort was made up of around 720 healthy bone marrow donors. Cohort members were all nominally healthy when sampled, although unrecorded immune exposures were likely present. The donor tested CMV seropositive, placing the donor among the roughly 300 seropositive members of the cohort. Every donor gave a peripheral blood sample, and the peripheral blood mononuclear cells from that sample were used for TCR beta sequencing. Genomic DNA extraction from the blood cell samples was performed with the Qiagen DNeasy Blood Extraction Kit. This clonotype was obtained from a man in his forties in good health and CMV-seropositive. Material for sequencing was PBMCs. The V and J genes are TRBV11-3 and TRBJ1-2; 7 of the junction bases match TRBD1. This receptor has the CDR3 CASSPTGNYGYTF. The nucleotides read TGTGCCAGCAGCCCGACAGGGAACTATGGCTACACCTTC.